One sample yielded the 23 T cell receptor beta chains listed below, sequenced in a study of shared T cell receptors in the human thymus (dated by TCRdb to the early 2020s). Libraries were made using the immunoSEQ multiplex PCR assay. Entries here come from immuneACCESS through TCRdb and include only in-frame sequences with V and J called. Some clones fail to appear in such tables; in the studies checked, an unresolved V gene covers under half of the shortfall, and the cause of the remainder is unknown. In this sample the table shows roughly 700,000 clones, 70% to 90% of which occur a single time. About 0.01% of the sample lies in the top ten. These data were likewise used in another study, on human thymus T cells.

Sequencing was done on a sample of thymocytes. The receptors stem from a boy under three years old with a congenital heart defect. Donor details come from another sample of the same person, matched by shared clones.

The gene calls are TRBV25-1 and TRBJ2-7; 8 bases are shared with TRBD1. In germline, CDR1 is MGHDK, CDR2 SYGVNS. V lost 6 bases to trimming and J lost 0 bases; unmatched junction nucleotides: 7. The length of the CDR3 is 15 residues. CDR3 amino acids: CASSKGQGSSYEQYF. The CDR3 nucleotides are TGTGCCAGCAGCAAAGGACAGGGTAGCTCCTACGAGCAGTACTTC.

The rearrangement uses TRBV4-3 and TRBJ2-1; D is perhaps TRBD2 (6 bases). The CDR3 has 18 amino acids. The germline CDR1 and CDR2 sequences are LGHNA and YSLEER. Trimming shortened V by 0 bases and J by 0 bases, and 15 bases separated the two germline ends. This CDR3 reads CASSQDSLAGGSYNEQFF. CDR3 coding DNA: TGCGCCAGCAGCCAAGATTCCTTGGCCGGGGGCTCCTACAATGAGCAGTTCTTC.

This chain links TRBV4-2 with TRBJ2-5, with a weak D call TRBD2 (5 bases). The V gene lost 2 bases and the J gene lost 5 bases, with 27 bases spanning the gap. This CDR3 spans 19 amino acids. Germline V gives CDR1 LGHNA, CDR2 YNFKEQ. CDR3 bases: TGTGCCAGCAGCCAAAATGGAGCTAGCCCGAAGTTTTACTGGGAGACCCAGTACTTC. Translation gives CASSQNGASPKFYWETQYF.

The V gene is TRBV7-2, the J gene TRBJ2-5, with D maybe TRBD1 (8 bases). The ends were cut back, 6 bases at V and 4 bases at J, with 12 bases in the middle. CDR3 length: 13 residues. CDR1 SGHTA and CDR2 FQGNSA come from the germline V gene. The DNA for the CDR3 is TGTGCCAGCAGGTACAGGGGGGGAGAGACCCAGTACTTC. Its protein product is CASRYRGGETQYF.

This clone was detected only once. The chain recombines TRBV6-5 with TRBJ1-2; D is unresolved. CDR1 and CDR2 from the germline V gene are MNHEY and SVGAGI. V was shortened by 5 bases and J by 1 base, with 11 bases between the two germline ends. This CDR3 has 14 residues. The CDR3 bases are TGTGCCAGCAGTGGAATCGAGGGTAACTATGGCTACACCTTC. Protein: CASSGIEGNYGYTF.

The rearrangement joins TRBV27 to TRBJ2-5, with D possibly TRBD1 on 6 matching bases. The V end was cut by 6 bases, the J end by 3 bases, with 29 bases between. The CDR3 runs 19 residues. Germline CDR1 reads MNHEY; CDR2 reads SMNVEV (reference sequence). The chain's CDR3 is CASRDTGPKGRVFKETQYF. In DNA form, the CDR3 reads TGTGCCAGCAGGGATACAGGGCCAAAAGGCCGAGTCTTTAAAGAGACCCAGTACTTC.

The count of this clone is one. The gene calls are TRBV5-1 and TRBJ2-1, with D possibly being TRBD2 (6 bases). This CDR3 comprises 14 residues. The germline gives CDR1 SGHRS, CDR2 YFSETQ. The V gene lost 6 bases and the J gene lost 4 bases, with 14 bases spanning the gap. Here the CDR3 reads CASTRGLPYNEQFF. The CDR3 DNA follows: TGCGCCAGCACTAGGGGACTCCCTTACAATGAGCAGTTCTTC.

The chain joins TRBV18 to TRBJ2-5; TRBD2 might be the D (5 bases). The CDR3 has 15 residues. Germline V gene sequence: CDR1 KGHSH, CDR2 LQKENI. V gave up 2 bases and J gave up 1 base, with 11 bases separating them. The CDR3 here is CASSPGGGPQETQYF. The CDR3 coding sequence is TGTGCCAGCTCACCAGGTGGCGGGCCCCAAGAGACCCAGTACTTC. Full variable domain (remainder filled in from reference TRBV18 and TRBJ2-5): NAGVMQNPRHLVRRRGQEARLRCSPMKGHSHVYWYRQLPEEGLKFMVYLQKENIIDESGMPKERFSAEFPKEGPSILRIQQVVRGDSAAYFCASSPGGGPQETQYFGPGTRLLVL.

This chain uses TRBV30 with TRBJ1-4; a weak D match, TRBD1 (5 bases). In germline, CDR1 is GTSNPN, CDR2 SVGIG (reference sequence). Trimming shortened V by 4 bases and J by 8 bases, and 11 bases separated the two germline ends. The CDR3 extends over 12 amino acids. For the CDR3, the DNA is TGTGCCTGGACAGGGCCCGGGGAAAAACTGTTTTTT. It codes for CAWTGPGEKLFF.

The chain joins TRBV15 to TRBJ2-7, with TRBD2 matching 10 bases. With 1 base clipped from V and 10 bases from J, the junction kept 13 bases outside the gene matches. Germline assignment: CDR1 LNHNV and CDR2 YYDKDF (reference sequence). This CDR3 has 16 amino acids. The CDR3 DNA reads TGTGCCACCAGCAGAGGGCTAGCGGGGGTCAGCTATGACCAGTACTTC. Amino acid sequence: CATSRGLAGVSYDQYF.

The chain recombines TRBV27 with TRBJ2-2, with TRBD1 identical over 8 bases. Trimming cost V 5 bases and J 5 bases; bases outside gene matches: 4. The CDR3 is made up of 14 amino acids. Germline V gene lookup returns CDR1 MNHEY and CDR2 SMNVEV (reference sequence). CDR3 bases: TGTGCCAGCAGTCCGCGGACAGGGACCGGGGAGCTGTTTTTT. Translated: CASSPRTGTGELFF.

The rearrangement links TRBV15 to TRBJ2-1; TRBD2 matches at 7 bases. CDR1 is LNHNV and CDR2 is YYDKDF in the germline V gene (reference sequence). This CDR3 comprises 14 residues. V dropped 5 bases and J dropped 6; count of bases not matched to a gene: 7. This CDR3 reads CATSGRGGPNEQFF. The CDR3 DNA reads as TGTGCCACCAGCGGACGCGGGGGACCCAATGAGCAGTTCTTC.

The chain uses TRBV28 and TRBJ2-7; weak D call: TRBD1 (6 bases). Trimming took 6 bases from V and 2 from J, leaving 23 bases between them. The CDR3 sequence is 17 residues long. Germline loops: CDR1 MDHEN, CDR2 SYDVKM. CDR3 in DNA: TGTGCCAGCAGCCGACGGCAGGGGATGGGGTGGACCTACGAGCAGTACTTC. This codes for CASSRRQGMGWTYEQYF.

About this clone: This same CDR3 is encoded by further DNA sequences in the sample. The chain carries TRBV30 and TRBJ1-5, with TRBD1 as a possible D gene (6 bases). Trimming pared 0 bases from V and 1 base from J, leaving 10 bases between. The CDR3 length is 15 residues. In germline, CDR1 is GTSNPN, CDR2 SVGIG (reference sequence). The CDR3 region is CAWSVRGASNQPQHF. In DNA, the CDR3 is TGTGCCTGGAGTGTACGGGGGGCAAGCAATCAGCCCCAGCATTTT.

This rearrangement joins TRBV19 to TRBJ1-5, with 9 nucleotides matching TRBD1. The CDR3 loop spans 17 amino acids. V dropped 6 bases and J dropped 6; count of bases not matched to a gene: 15. From germline, CDR1 is LNHDA and CDR2 SQIVND (reference sequence). The CDR3 loop reads CASSPKGDRDAAQPQHF. In DNA, the CDR3 is TGTGCCAGTAGCCCAAAGGGGGACAGGGATGCGGCTCAGCCCCAGCATTTT.

This rearrangement joins TRBV28 to TRBJ2-3; D is uncertain. Germline V lookup: CDR1 MDHEN, CDR2 SYDVKM. Between the trimmed V and J ends, which lost 7 bases and 3 bases, there was a span of 14 bases. This CDR3 contains 14 residues. In DNA, the CDR3 is TGTGCCAGCAAGACGGCTAGAAGAACAGATACGCAGTATTTT. Its translation is CASKTARRTDTQYF.

V gene TRBV7-9 combines with J gene TRBJ1-1; tentative D call: TRBD1 (5 bases). Trimming pared 0 bases from V and 3 bases from J, leaving 14 bases between. CDR1 SEHNR and CDR2 FQNEAQ come from the germline V gene (reference sequence). CDR3 size: 16 residues. CDR3 residues: CASSLARTGGDTEAFF. CDR3 DNA: TGTGCCAGCAGCTTAGCGAGGACGGGAGGGGACACTGAAGCTTTCTTT. The full variable domain, its missing parts supplied by reference TRBV7-9 and TRBJ1-1, is DTGVSQNPRHKITKRGQNVTFRCDPISEHNRLYWYRQTLGQGPEFLTYFQNEAQLEKSRLLSDRFSAERPKGSFSTLEIQRTEQGDSAMYLCASSLARTGGDTEAFFGQGTRLTVV.

V gene TRBV14 combines with J gene TRBJ2-4, with D tentatively TRBD1 (5 bases). Per germline, CDR1 SGHDN and CDR2 FVKESK. The V and J ends lost 0 bases and 1 base respectively, with 16 bases between them. The CDR3 runs to 18 residues. The CDR3 protein is CASSQDHRSSGAKNIQYF. In DNA form, the CDR3 reads TGTGCCAGCAGCCAAGATCATCGTAGTTCAGGGGCCAAAAACATTCAGTACTTC. Variable domain in full (rest from reference TRBV14 and TRBJ2-4): EAGVTQFPSHSVIEKGQTVTLRCDPISGHDNLYWYRRVMGKEIKFLLHFVKESKQDESGMPNNRFLAERTGGTYSTLKVQPAELEDSGVYFCASSQDHRSSGAKNIQYFGAGTRLSVL.

J is TRBJ2-7 and V is TRBV12-5; 11 bases align to TRBD2. V dropped 6 bases and J dropped 0; count of bases not matched to a gene: 7. The CDR3 has 16 amino acids. The germline V gene has CDR1 LGHNT and CDR2 FRNRAP. In nucleotides, the CDR3 is TGTGCTAGTGGGACCCTTAGCGGGAGGGTCTCCTACGAGCAGTACTTC. Translating it yields CASGTLSGRVSYEQYF.

V gene TRBV6-5 combines with J gene TRBJ2-5; 7 positions agree with TRBD1. The CDR3 runs to 13 residues. The J segment lost 13 bases and the V segment lost 3 bases, leaving 11 bases of the junction unmatched. Germline V CDR1 and CDR2: MNHEY, SVGAGI. CDR3 DNA sequence: TGTGCCAGCAGTTATAGTAGCAGGGGGATAGCGTACTTC. Translation gives CASSYSSRGIAYF.

The chain joins TRBV7-9 to TRBJ2-3, with TRBD1 matching over 8 bases. The CDR3 has 14 amino acids. Trimming cost V 5 bases and J 4 bases; bases outside gene matches: 5. Germline CDR1 is SEHNR and CDR2 is FQNEAQ (reference sequence). CDR3 amino acids: CASSLQGVPDTQYF. CDR3 coding DNA: TGTGCCAGCAGCCTACAGGGGGTCCCAGATACGCAGTATTTT.

The V call is TRBV4-2, the J call TRBJ2-5; D possibly corresponds to TRBD1 (7 bases). The ends were cut back, 0 bases at V and 5 bases at J, with 25 bases in the middle. CDR3 length equals 19 residues. Germline CDR1 reads LGHNA; CDR2 reads YNFKEQ. CDR3 sequence (DNA): TGTGCCAGCAGCCAAGAGACTAGTATTCGAAGGGGGCGGTGCGAGACCCAGTACTTC. Protein sequence: CASSQETSIRRGRCETQYF.

The chain carries TRBV29-1 and TRBJ2-5; D may be TRBD1 (6 bases). CDR3 length: 15 residues. V gave up 4 bases and J gave up 1 base, with 16 bases separating them. Germline V lookup: CDR1 SQVTM, CDR2 ANQGSEA. CDR3 nucleotide sequence: TGCAGCGTTGGATTAATGGGGGCATCCCAAGAGACCCAGTACTTC. Translated: CSVGLMGASQETQYF.